These 3 T cell receptor beta chains share one sample of origin, sequenced in a study of cytomegalovirus exposure and HLA in healthy donors. Some clones are missing from TCRdb's copy, which holds only in-frame ones; the method was immunoSEQ multiplex PCR. The repertoire holds 150,000 to 200,000 clones, with roughly 95% as singletons. Input material: PBMCs. Receptor source: a woman aged 18-30 years in good health and CMV-seronegative.

Here the CDR3 reads CATSRDSAYEQYF. The CDR3 DNA follows: TGTGCCACCAGCAGAGACTCAGCCTACGAGCAGTACTTC. V and J are TRBV15 and TRBJ2-7; D gene uncertain. Trimming removed 0 bases from V and 2 bases from J, with 5 bases in between. Germline V gene sequence: CDR1 LNHNV, CDR2 YYDKDF (reference sequence). This CDR3 has 13 residues.

V and J are TRBV6-5 and TRBJ1-2; D possibly corresponds to TRBD1 (6 bases). The CDR3 contains 12 residues. V lost 4 bases and J lost 4, with 7 bases in between. In germline, CDR1 is MNHEY, CDR2 SVGAGI. The CDR3 DNA reads TGTGCCAGCAGTTCGACAGGCTATGGCTACACCTTC. Translation: CASSSTGYGYTF.

The CDR3 bases are TGTGCCAGCAGCTTAGAAGGGGGCATCACTGAAGCTTTCTTT. It codes for CASSLEGGITEAFF. The rearrangement joins TRBV7-9 to TRBJ1-1, with TRBD1 identical over 7 bases. V shed 1 base and J 4 bases; nucleotides not matched to a gene: 3. This CDR3 spans 14 amino acids. The germline gives CDR1 SEHNR, CDR2 FQNEAQ (reference sequence).